This TCR beta chain comes out of a study of T cells in Graves' hyperthyroidism and ophthalmopathy. The CDR3 has 11 residues. Per germline, CDR1 DFQATT and CDR2 SNEGSKA (reference sequence). Trimming cost V 0 bases and J 7 bases, with 7 bases left between them. Authors of the study amplified TCR beta CDR3 regions from RNA transcripts. HTBI primers were the set used in a first-round RT-PCR of the TCR CDR3. MiXCR, applied by TCRdb to the multiplex PCR reads, yields one record per CDR3 protein. The sample shows approximately 400,000 distinct CDR3 sequences, about 15% of them seen only once. The table lists this clonotype with many counts.

This TCR was sampled from a woman in her 30s with Graves' hyperthyroidism. The sequenced sample was blood. V and J are TRBV20-1 and TRBJ2-7; no reliable D call. The CDR3, as DNA: TGCAGTGCTAGAGATAAGGAGGAGCAGTACTTC. It encodes CSARDKEEQYF.